Sequencing of this T cell receptor beta chain was carried out in a study of shared clonotypes between healthy human individuals. At the level of the study: Three plates each covered CD4 naive and memory; CD8 naive two, CD8 memory one.

The ends lost 0 bases at V and 2 bases at J; junction bases unmatched: 9. The germline gives CDR1 SGHVS, CDR2 FQNEAQ. This CDR3 has 18 amino acids. As defined, naive CD8 cells were CD45RO-negative and positively selected for CCR7, with terminally differentiated effector memory CD45RA+ cells excluded. There were only Caucasian adults among the donors, and all lived in Nashville, Tennessee. Only in-frame clones appear in the TCRdb table, and some are missing; sequencing was by immunoSEQ multiplex PCR. The sample yields approximately 1.9 million clones, just under 95% seen once. The material sequenced was naive CD8+ T cells from PBMCs. This TCR came from a young man in good health. Some clones in this sample may be carry-over from other donors' samples. This rearrangement joins TRBV7-8 to TRBJ2-3, with 9 bases that match TRBD1. The CDR3 DNA follows: TGTGCCAGCAGCTTAGCAGTCTCCGGGACAGGGAACACAGATACGCAGTATTTT. Amino acids: CASSLAVSGTGNTDTQYF.